Listed here are 16 T cell receptor beta chains from one sample, sequenced in a study of blood T cell repertoires in COVID-19. This table comes from immunoSEQ multiplex PCR, and its TCRdb copy is limited to in-frame clones, with some not included. The sample consists of 95,000 to 150,000 clones, over 65% of them appearing once. Material for sequencing was peripheral blood. These TCRs come from a woman in her 70s with acute or convalescent COVID-19.

V and J are TRBV11-2 and TRBJ1-1; possibly TRBD1 for D (6 bases). V was pared by 5 bases and J by 0 bases, with 10 bases between. CDR1 SGHAT and CDR2 FQNNGV come from the germline V gene. This CDR3 spans 14 amino acids. The CDR3 region is CASSIGQMNTEAFF. The CDR3 DNA follows: TGTGCCAGCAGCATTGGACAGATGAACACTGAAGCTTTCTTT.

CDR3 nucleotide sequence: TGTGCCAGCTCAGTCCAGGTAAACACTGAAGCTTTCTTT. It is translated as CASSVQVNTEAFF. The chain has TRBV18 and TRBJ1-1; the D is unclear. Germline lookup yields CDR1 KGHSH and CDR2 LQKENI. CDR3 size: 13 residues. Between the trimmed V and J ends, which lost 5 bases and 2 bases, there was a span of 9 bases.

This clone was seen many times. This chain connects TRBV3-1 (or the pseudogene TRBV3-2) to TRBJ1-1; D possibly corresponds to TRBD1 (5 bases). Trimming removed 3 bases at V and 1 base at J, with 15 bases between. Germline V gene sequence: CDR1 LGHDT, CDR2 YNNKEL (reference sequence). The length of the CDR3 is 16 residues. CDR3 sequence: CASSHTSAGWNTEAFF. The CDR3 region has the DNA TGTGCCAGCAGCCATACCTCAGCAGGGTGGAACACTGAAGCTTTCTTT.

This clone was observed a single time. The genes are TRBV15 and TRBJ2-7, with a possible D match to TRBD1 (6 bases). V shed 0 bases and J shed 5 bases, with 14 bases lying between them. The CDR3 extends over 15 amino acids. Germline lookup yields CDR1 LNHNV and CDR2 YYDKDF (reference sequence). The CDR3: CATSRDFQGFHEQYV. For the CDR3, the DNA is TGTGCCACCAGCAGAGATTTTCAGGGGTTCCACGAGCAGTACGTC.

The gene calls are TRBV7-3 and TRBJ2-3; no firm D call. The length of the CDR3 is 14 residues. V dropped 5 bases and J dropped 3 bases, with 12 bases sitting between them. Germline V CDR1 and CDR2: SGHTA, FQGTGA. CDR3 sequence: CASSPTSRTDTQYF. The CDR3, as DNA: TGTGCCAGCAGCCCGACTTCTAGAACAGATACGCAGTATTTT.

V is TRBV9 and J is TRBJ2-5, with D perhaps TRBD1 (6 bases). V lost 3 bases, J lost 1 base, and 10 bases lay in between. From germline, CDR1 is SGDLS and CDR2 YYNGEE. CDR3 length: 14 amino acids. The CDR3 region is CASSAGQFQETQYF. The CDR3 DNA sequence: TGTGCCAGCAGCGCCGGACAGTTCCAAGAGACCCAGTACTTC.

The genes are TRBV5-1 and TRBJ1-3; 11 bases align to TRBD1. Germline loops: CDR1 SGHRS, CDR2 YFSETQ. The CDR3 has 17 residues. V trimming: 0 bases; J trimming: 0 bases; junction bases outside the gene matches: 2. For the CDR3, the DNA is TGCGCCAGCAGCTTGGGGACAGGGGGCGCCTCTGGAAACACCATATATTTT. It translates to CASSLGTGGASGNTIYF.

CDR3 nucleotides: TGTGCCAGCAGTGCAGTAGGAGACACTGAAGCTTTCTTT. It encodes CASSAVGDTEAFF. The chain carries TRBV2 and TRBJ1-1; D is unresolved. Trimming left V 4 bases short and J 3 bases short, with 9 bases between. Per germline, CDR1 SNHLY and CDR2 FYNNEI. This CDR3 has 13 amino acids.

This chain connects TRBV21-1 to TRBJ2-7; no DNA check was done on the table's D call, TRBD2. TRBV21-1 is a recognized pseudogene. CDR3 length: 15 amino acids. This CDR3 is CASTPGGPTEGEQYF. The CDR3 DNA sequence: TGTGCCAGCACCCCCGGCGGGCCTACCGAAGGGGAGCAGTACTTC.

This chain's CDR3 is CASSRTGHSYNEQFF. CDR3 nucleotide sequence: TGTGCCAGCAGTCGGACAGGGCACTCCTACAATGAGCAGTTCTTC. The chain uses TRBV6-5 and TRBJ2-1; TRBD1 matches 8 bases. J gave up 0 bases and V 5 bases, and 3 bases lay outside the gene matches. Germline-derived CDR1 and CDR2 are MNHEY and SVGAGI. This CDR3 has 15 residues.

In this sample, this clone turned up a few times. This chain links TRBV25-1 with TRBJ1-1; possible D gene TRBD1, 5 bases. The CDR3 is 15 amino acids. Germline V gene data show CDR1 as MGHDK and CDR2 as SYGVNS. V was cut by 4 bases and J by 1 base, with 13 bases left in between. The CDR3 DNA is TGTGCCAGCAGTGTATCTCAGGGTAGGAACACTGAAGCTTTCTTT. The encoded protein is CASSVSQGRNTEAFF.

CDR3 in amino acids: CASSLRRQGGGSNQPQHF. The DNA for the CDR3 is TGTGCCAGTAGTCTACGAAGACAGGGGGGTGGTAGCAATCAGCCCCAGCATTTT. J is TRBJ1-5 and V is TRBV19, with TRBD1 identical over 9 bases. The V segment lost 5 bases and the J segment 0 bases; nucleotides outside the gene matches: 11. The CDR3 totals 18 residues. Germline CDR1 LNHDA, CDR2 SQIVND (reference sequence).

The chain couples TRBV10-2 to TRBJ2-5, with unresolved D. Looked up from germline, CDR1 is WSHSY and CDR2 is SAAADI. The CDR3 consists of 15 residues. V gave up 0 bases and J gave up 4 bases, with 12 bases separating them. The CDR3: CASSESWQSRETQYF. In DNA, the CDR3 is TGCGCCAGCAGTGAGTCTTGGCAGTCTCGAGAGACCCAGTACTTC.

The chain joins TRBV27 to TRBJ1-6; possibly TRBD1 for D (6 bases). Germline CDR1 and CDR2: MNHEY and SMNVEV (reference sequence). This CDR3 has 15 amino acids. V lost 5 bases to trimming and J lost 7 bases, with 15 bases between them. The CDR3, as DNA: TGTGCCAGCAGTCCCACAGGGCCTTGGAATTCACCCCTCCACTTT. This sequence encodes CASSPTGPWNSPLHF.

The V call is TRBV15, the J call TRBJ1-4, with a tentative D call TRBD1 (6 bases). The CDR3 covers 17 residues. V lost 2 bases, J lost 0 bases, and 13 bases lay in between. Germline V CDR1 and CDR2: LNHNV, YYDKDF (reference sequence). The CDR3 DNA reads TGTGCCACCAGCAGATCCCCAAACAGGGCAACTAATGAAAAACTGTTTTTT. It yields the protein CATSRSPNRATNEKLFF.

The V gene is TRBV7-6, the J gene TRBJ1-4, with TRBD1 as a possible D gene (5 bases). The CDR3 length is 16 residues. Trimming took off 1 base at V and 4 bases at J, with 13 bases between the two ends. Germline CDR1 and CDR2: SGHVS and FNYEAQ. In DNA form, the CDR3 reads TGTGCCAGCAGCTTAGGAAGTGGGGGGTATAATGAAAAACTGTTTTTT. Protein product: CASSLGSGGYNEKLFF.